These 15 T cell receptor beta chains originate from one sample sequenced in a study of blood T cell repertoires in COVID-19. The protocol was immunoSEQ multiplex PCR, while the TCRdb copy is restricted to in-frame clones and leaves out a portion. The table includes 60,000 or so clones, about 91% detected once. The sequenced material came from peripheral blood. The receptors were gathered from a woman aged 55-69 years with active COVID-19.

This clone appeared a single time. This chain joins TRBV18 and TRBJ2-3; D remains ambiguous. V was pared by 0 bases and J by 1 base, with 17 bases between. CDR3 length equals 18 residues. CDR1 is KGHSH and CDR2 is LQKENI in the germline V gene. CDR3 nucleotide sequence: TGTGCCAGCTCACCACCGAGGCAGCCTGACCGGGGCACAGATACGCAGTATTTT. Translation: CASSPPRQPDRGTDTQYF.

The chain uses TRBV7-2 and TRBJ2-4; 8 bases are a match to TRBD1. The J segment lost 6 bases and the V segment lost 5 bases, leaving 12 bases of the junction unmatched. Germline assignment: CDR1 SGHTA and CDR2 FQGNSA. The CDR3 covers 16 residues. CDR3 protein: CASSLDRGVIVNIQYF. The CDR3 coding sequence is TGTGCCAGCAGCCTAGACAGGGGTGTGATTGTAAACATTCAGTACTTC.

As DNA, the CDR3 is TGTGCCAGCAGTTCTCCAGACAGGGTGGCCTACGAGCAGTACTTC. Its protein is CASSSPDRVAYEQYF. V usage is TRBV6-5 and J usage is TRBJ2-7; TRBD1 aligns across 7 bases. CDR1 MNHEY and CDR2 SVGAGI come from the germline V gene. The CDR3 contains 15 residues. The V gene end was trimmed by 4 bases and the J gene end by 2 bases; junction bases not matched to a gene: 8.

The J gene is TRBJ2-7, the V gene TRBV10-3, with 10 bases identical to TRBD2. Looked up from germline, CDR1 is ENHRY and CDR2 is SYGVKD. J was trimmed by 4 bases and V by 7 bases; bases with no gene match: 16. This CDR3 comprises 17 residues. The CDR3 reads CAITESLAGEKSYEQYF. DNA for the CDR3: TGTGCCATCACCGAAAGCCTAGCGGGGGAGAAGTCTTACGAGCAGTACTTC.

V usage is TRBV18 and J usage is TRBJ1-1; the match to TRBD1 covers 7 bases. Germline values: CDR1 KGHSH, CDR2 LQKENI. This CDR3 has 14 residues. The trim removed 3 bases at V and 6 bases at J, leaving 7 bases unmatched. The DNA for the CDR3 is TGTGCCAGCTCACCCGGGGGACAGCGGGCTGAAGCTTTCTTT. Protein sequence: CASSPGGQRAEAFF.

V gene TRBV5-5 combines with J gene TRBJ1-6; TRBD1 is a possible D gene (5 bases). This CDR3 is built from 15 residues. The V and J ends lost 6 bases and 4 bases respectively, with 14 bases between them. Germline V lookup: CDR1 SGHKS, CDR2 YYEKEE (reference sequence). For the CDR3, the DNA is TGTGCCAGCACTTCCACAGGAGATTATAATTCACCCCTCCACTTT. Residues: CASTSTGDYNSPLHF. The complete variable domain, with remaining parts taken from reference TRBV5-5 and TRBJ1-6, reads DAGVTQSPTHLIKTRGQQVTLRCSPISGHKSVSWYQQVLGQGPQFIFQYYEKEERGRGNFPDRFSARQFPNYSSELNVNALLLGDSALYLCASTSTGDYNSPLHFGNGTRLTVT.

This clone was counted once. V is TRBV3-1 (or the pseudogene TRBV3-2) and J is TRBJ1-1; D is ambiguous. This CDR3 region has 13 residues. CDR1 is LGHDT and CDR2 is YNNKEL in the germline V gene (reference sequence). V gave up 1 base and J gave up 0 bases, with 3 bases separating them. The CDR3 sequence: CASSQGVNTEAFF. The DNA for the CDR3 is TGTGCCAGCAGCCAAGGAGTGAACACTGAAGCTTTCTTT.

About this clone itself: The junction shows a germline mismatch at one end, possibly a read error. CDR3 sequence: CASSLVPAGGWETQYF. DNA of the CDR3: TGTGCTAGCAGCTTAGTCCCCGCAGGGGGATGGGAGACCCAGTACTTC. This chain joins TRBV7-7 and TRBJ2-5; TRBD1 agrees at 7 bases. This CDR3 is 16 amino acids long. In germline, CDR1 is SSHAT, CDR2 FNYEAQ (reference sequence). The variable domain in full, with the rest retrieved from reference TRBV7-7 and TRBJ2-5, is GAGVSQSPRYKVTKRGQDVTLRCDPISSHATLYWYQQALGQGPEFLTYFNYEAQPDKSGLPSDRFSAERPEGSISTLTIQRTEQRDSAMYRCASSLVPAGGWETQYFGPGTRLLVL.

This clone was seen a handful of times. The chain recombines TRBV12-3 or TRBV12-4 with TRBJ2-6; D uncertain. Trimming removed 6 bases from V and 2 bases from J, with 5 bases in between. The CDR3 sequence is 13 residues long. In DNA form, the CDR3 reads TGTGCCAGCAGCTTTGCTGGGGCCAACGTCCTGACTTTC. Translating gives CASSFAGANVLTF.

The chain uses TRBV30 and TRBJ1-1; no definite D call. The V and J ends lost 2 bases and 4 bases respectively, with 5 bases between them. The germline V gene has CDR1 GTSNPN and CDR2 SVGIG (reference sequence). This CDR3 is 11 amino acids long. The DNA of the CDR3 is TGTGCCTGGAGTCTAATCACTGAAGCTTTCTTT. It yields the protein CAWSLITEAFF. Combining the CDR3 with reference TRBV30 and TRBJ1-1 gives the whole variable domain SQTIHQWPATLVQPVGSPLSLECTVEGTSNPNLYWYRQAAGRGLQLLFYSVGIGQISSEVPQNLSASRPQDRQFILSSKKLLLSDSGFYLCAWSLITEAFFGQGTRLTVV.

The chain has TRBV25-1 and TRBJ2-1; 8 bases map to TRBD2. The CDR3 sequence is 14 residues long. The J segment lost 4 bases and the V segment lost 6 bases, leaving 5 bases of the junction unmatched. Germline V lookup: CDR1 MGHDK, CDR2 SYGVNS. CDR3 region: CASSRLAPYNEQFF. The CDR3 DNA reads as TGTGCCAGCAGCCGACTAGCGCCATACAATGAGCAGTTCTTC.

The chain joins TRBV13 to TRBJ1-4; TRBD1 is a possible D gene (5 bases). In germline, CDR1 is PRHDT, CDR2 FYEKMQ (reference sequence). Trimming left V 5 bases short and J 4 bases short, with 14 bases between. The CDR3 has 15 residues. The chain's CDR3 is CASSRLAGVNEKLFF. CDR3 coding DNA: TGTGCCAGCAGCCGACTCGCGGGGGTTAATGAAAAACTGTTTTTT.

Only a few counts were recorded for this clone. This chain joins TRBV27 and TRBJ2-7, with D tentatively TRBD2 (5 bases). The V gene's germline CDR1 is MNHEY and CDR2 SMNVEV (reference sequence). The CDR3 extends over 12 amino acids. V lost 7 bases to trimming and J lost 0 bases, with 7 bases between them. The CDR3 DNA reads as TGTGCCAGCAAGGGAGACTCCTACGAGCAGTACTTC. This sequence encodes CASKGDSYEQYF.

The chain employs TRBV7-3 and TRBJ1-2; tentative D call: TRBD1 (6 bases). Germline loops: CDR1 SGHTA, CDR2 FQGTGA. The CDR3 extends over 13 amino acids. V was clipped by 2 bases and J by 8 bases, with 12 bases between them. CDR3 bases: TGTGCCAGCAGCTTAGACGGAACAGGGGGCTACACCTTC. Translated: CASSLDGTGGYTF.

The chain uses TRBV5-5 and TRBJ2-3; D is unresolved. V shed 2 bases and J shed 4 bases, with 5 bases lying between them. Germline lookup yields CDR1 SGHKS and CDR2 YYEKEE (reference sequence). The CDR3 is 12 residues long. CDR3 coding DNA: TGTGCCAGCAGCTTCGCGGCAGATACGCAGTATTTT. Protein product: CASSFAADTQYF.